This section outlines one T cell receptor beta chain sequence together with its context. Antigen unknown. TCRdb's copy holds only in-frame clones and misses some; the assay was immunoSEQ multiplex PCR. The sample has about 98,000 clones; 88% are singletons. These data come from a study of T cell responses to AZD1222 COVID-19 vaccine. Study background: Second-dose timings of about 4 or about 12 weeks were pooled.

The CDR3 runs 15 residues. Trimming at V came to 4 bases and at J to 7 bases, leaving 8 bases not matched to a gene. CDR1 and CDR2 (germline): MNHEY, SMNVEV (reference sequence). Study-wide findings and caveats: Seropositive AZD1222 recipients at baseline numbered only five or six. White British donors predominated, females outnumbered males, and clonal diversity was possibly underestimated. Without day 14 samples, only post-peak T cell repertoires were studied.

Sample: peripheral blood, taken on day 0 of AZD1222 vaccination. This receptor was obtained from an adult in good health. The V gene is TRBV27, the J gene TRBJ1-2, with 11 nucleotides matching TRBD1. DNA for the CDR3: TGTGCCAGCAGTTCCGGGACAGGGGGTACGCGTGGCTACACCTTC. Protein product: CASSSGTGGTRGYTF.